Below, one T cell receptor (beta chain) is given with its context. This clone was seen a single time. Its target antigen remains unknown. Per-nucleotide qualities are absent, and no much larger clonotype sits a single base away. The sample belongs to a study of blood T cell repertoires in COVID-19 (dated by TCRdb to about 2020). A note on the overall study: The collaborator samples originated in the United States, Italy and Spain and spanned the acute and convalescent phases of COVID-19. Where available, HLA class I and class II types were taken from metadata supplied by the sample provider and were not determined by assay-based typing. Samples came from the ongoing ImmuneRACE study (first 160 participants) plus 1,254 subjects from 6 global collaborators. Subjects who had been exposed to COVID-19, were actively infected with it, or had recovered from it provided the deeply sampled blood TCRbeta repertoires that made up the dataset. The material from the prospective study consisted of cDNA or gDNA derived from T cells, B-cell-depleted T cells, or PBMCs. Nearly every sample came with metadata listing a de-identified subject ID, COVID-19 status, age in years and sex. The repertoires were made available in a free public database intended to serve as a resource for research on the immune response to SARS-CoV-2. The study at large found these results: Clinical and demographic metadata were provided uncurated, with the amount varying by source and participant.

Inclusive of the bounding cysteine and phenylalanine, the CDR3 is 14 residues long. Only CDR3 DNA is held: 42 bases, read in frame from base 1. Trimming accounts for 2 bases at V and 4 bases at J, while the number of junction bases matched to no gene is 4. The germline V gene supplies CDR1 MDHEN and CDR2 SYDVKM. TCRbeta CDR3 regions were amplified from genomic DNA using the immunoSEQ Assay, a bias-controlled multiplex PCR. In the paper's pipeline: Within the assay, amplification of reference gene primers was used to estimate how many nucleated cells each sample contained. Sequence reads were collapsed and filtered to measure the absolute abundance of every unique TCRbeta CDR3 rearrangement. For each sample, productive Simpson clonality was calculated by taking the square root of Simpson's diversity index across productive rearrangements. Drawn from immuneACCESS, this table holds only the in-frame rearrangements with V and J called that TCRdb kept. Clones are partly lost; checked studies trace under half to an unresolved V gene and leave the rest unexplained. Clone size and V and J calls were adopted from that table, with D and trimming inferred from the DNA. This sample is represented by a few hundred thousand clones; about 80% of them were singletons. The top ten clones comprise 15% to 18% of the sample.

In Seattle, one collaborating source enrolled patients while the infection was active and tracked those patients longitudinally over the course of disease. The collaborating institutions used their own protocols to collect whole blood in K2EDTA tubes. For TCRbeta analysis, collaborator samples were shipped as frozen whole blood, as isolated PBMCs, or as DNA extracted from either sample type. Sequencing used peripheral blood. The receptor chain draws on TRBV28 and TRBJ1-2, and TRBD1 aligns with 7 junction nucleotides. The TCR comes from a person aged 65-85 years with COVID-19, enrolled during active disease. CDR3 protein: CASSLTGVGYGYTF. The DNA sequence is as follows: TGTGCCAGCAGTTTAACAGGGGTTGGCTATGGCTACACCTTC.